This T cell receptor beta chain is from a study of blood T cell repertoires in COVID-19. As for the study in general: Sources were T cells, B-cell-depleted T cells, or PBMCs; the material itself was cDNA or gDNA.

The CDR3 covers 14 residues. CDR1 is SGHRS and CDR2 is YFSETQ in the germline V gene. J gave up 6 bases and V 4 bases, and 9 bases lay outside the gene matches. Original processing methods: Cell counts per sample came from amplifying reference gene primers. Some clones are missing from TCRdb's copy, which holds only in-frame ones; the method was immunoSEQ multiplex PCR. The D gene and trimming were derived from the DNA, and the V and J assignments and clone size from that table. The sample has approximately 300,000 clones, around 87% seen once; the top ten hold 1%. The chain recombines TRBV5-1 with TRBJ1-1, with 7 bases aligning to TRBD1. The sample taken for sequencing was peripheral blood. The source of this sequence is a man aged 45 to 65 with active or convalescent COVID-19. CDR3 protein: CASSMDDRVPEAFF. As DNA, the CDR3 is TGCGCCAGCAGCATGGACGACAGGGTACCTGAAGCTTTCTTT.